This T cell receptor beta chain came from a study of shared clonotypes between healthy human individuals. Study results and caveats: Generation probabilities were higher for clonotypes shared across all four sorted-subset donors than for unshared ones.

About this clone itself: Its antigen is still unknown.

TCRdb's table, derived via immunoSEQ multiplex PCR, lists solely in-frame clones and lacks some. The sample has under 650,000 clones, 90% to 96% seen once. This receptor was identified in a woman younger than 45 in good health. The sequencing input was naive CD4+ T cells sorted from blood. Subset defined: CD45RA+ positively selected.

CDR3 amino acids: CASSVRDSSNYGYTF. The CDR3 coding sequence is TGCGCCAGCAGCGTCAGGGACAGTTCTAACTATGGCTACACCTTC. The chain combines TRBV5-1 with TRBJ1-2, with TRBD1 matching over 7 bases. Trimming at V came to 4 bases and at J to 0 bases, leaving 6 bases not matched to a gene. Germline CDR1 and CDR2: SGHRS and YFSETQ. The CDR3 consists of 15 residues.